The 20 T cell receptor beta chains presented below share a single source sample, sequenced in a study of graft-versus-host responses after intestinal transplantation. Their antigens are not known. Sequenced by immunoSEQ multiplex PCR; TCRdb stores in-frame clones only, minus some. This repertoire shows more than 65,000 clones, 80% to 95% found once; its top ten account for more than 0.35%. The input for sequencing was unstimulated CD8+ T cells sorted from spleen or lymph node cells, taken before transplant. These receptors all stem from a human donor who was the organ donor for an intestinal transplant.

The CDR3 nucleotides read TGCGCCAGCAGCCAAGAGGGGGAGGGGGGGTGGACTAGCGGGCCTTCGGATACGCAGTATTTT. Encoded protein: CASSQEGEGGWTSGPSDTQYF. The rearrangement links TRBV4-3 to TRBJ2-3; 11 positions match TRBD2. Per germline, CDR1 LGHNA and CDR2 YSLEER. There are 21 residues in the CDR3. With V trimmed by 0 bases and J by 6 bases, 20 bases remained unmatched.

The chain recombines TRBV5-4 with TRBJ2-1; D call uncertain. Germline CDR1 and CDR2: SGHNT and YYREEE (reference sequence). Trimming removed 0 bases at V and 8 bases at J, with 12 bases between. This CDR3 comprises 14 residues. The CDR3 DNA reads as TGTGCCAGCAGCTTGGTAACTTTATCGGATGAGCAGTTCTTC. Translating it yields CASSLVTLSDEQFF.

The gene calls are TRBV11-2 and TRBJ2-5, with 8 bases fitting TRBD1. The J segment lost 4 bases and the V segment lost 6 bases, leaving 10 bases of the junction unmatched. CDR1 is SGHAT and CDR2 is FQNNGV in the germline V gene. The CDR3 length is 15 residues. The CDR3 DNA reads TGTGCCAGCAGTTACACCATCGGACAGGGAGAGACCCAGTACTTC. The encoded protein is CASSYTIGQGETQYF.

This clone was recorded a few times. The chain couples TRBV11-2 to TRBJ2-3; 9 nucleotides align to TRBD1. With 6 bases clipped from V and 1 base from J, the junction kept 11 bases outside the gene matches. The CDR3 consists of 17 residues. The germline V gene has CDR1 SGHAT and CDR2 FQNNGV. The CDR3 sequence is CASRPSTGGRGTDTQYF. In DNA form, the CDR3 reads TGTGCCAGCAGACCATCAACAGGGGGCCGGGGCACAGATACGCAGTATTTT. Full variable domain (missing parts from reference TRBV11-2 and TRBJ2-3): EAGVAQSPRYKIIEKRQSVAFWCNPISGHATLYWYQQILGQGPKLLIQFQNNGVVDDSQLPKDRFSAERLKGVDSTLKIQPAKLEDSAVYLCASRPSTGGRGTDTQYFGPGTRLTVL.

Here the CDR3 reads CASRSLAGGPNEQFF. Here the CDR3 DNA reads TGTGCCAGCAGGTCACTAGCGGGGGGGCCAAATGAGCAGTTCTTC. The J gene is TRBJ2-1, the V gene TRBV6-5, with 13 bases identical to TRBD2. The CDR3 covers 15 residues. Trimming at V came to 6 bases and at J to 7 bases, leaving 6 bases not matched to a gene. The germline CDR1 and CDR2 sequences are MNHEY and SVGAGI.

The chain recombines TRBV27 with TRBJ1-2; D is uncertain. The CDR3 extends over 14 amino acids. Germline V gives CDR1 MNHEY, CDR2 SMNVEV (reference sequence). Trimming cost V 2 bases and J 0 bases, with 7 bases left between them. The CDR3 is CASSLGPANYGYTF. Written as DNA, the CDR3 is TGTGCCAGCAGTTTAGGGCCGGCTAACTATGGCTACACCTTC.

The chain recombines TRBV4-3 with TRBJ2-7; 11 positions match TRBD2. The CDR3 consists of 15 residues. CDR1 is LGHNA, CDR2 YSLEER, per germline. V trimming: 4 bases; J trimming: 2 bases; junction bases outside the gene matches: 4. The CDR3 protein is CASSPTTSGAYEQYF. CDR3 DNA sequence: TGCGCCAGCAGCCCAACGACTAGCGGGGCCTACGAGCAGTACTTC.

A single count supports this clone. The CDR3 sequence is CASSAYNLGANEKLFF. CDR3 DNA sequence: TGTGCCAGCAGCGCCTACAACCTCGGGGCTAATGAAAAACTGTTTTTT. This chain links TRBV2 with TRBJ1-4; D ambiguous. Germline loops: CDR1 SNHLY, CDR2 FYNNEI. V shed 6 bases and J shed 3 bases, with 17 bases lying between them. The CDR3 runs 16 residues.

The gene calls are TRBV9 and TRBJ2-7; 8 nucleotides align to TRBD2. V lost 1 base to trimming and J lost 5 bases; unmatched junction nucleotides: 2. Germline V gene data show CDR1 as SGDLS and CDR2 as YYNGEE. This CDR3 has 13 residues. CDR3 bases: TGTGCCAGCAGCGTAAGCGGGGGAAACGAGCAGTACTTC. This encodes CASSVSGGNEQYF. Combining the CDR3 with reference TRBV9 and TRBJ2-7 gives the whole variable domain DSGVTQTPKHLITATGQRVTLRCSPRSGDLSVYWYQQSLDQGLQFLIQYYNGEERAKGNILERFSAQQFPDLHSELNLSSLELGDSALYFCASSVSGGNEQYFGPGTRLTVT.

This clone was recorded once. The genes are TRBV5-5 and TRBJ2-7; D possibly corresponds to TRBD2 (6 bases). Germline CDR1 is SGHKS and CDR2 is YYEKEE (reference sequence). The CDR3 length is 14 residues. V lost 2 bases to trimming and J lost 3 bases, with 12 bases between them. The CDR3 loop is CASSFWGVGYEQYF. The CDR3 DNA follows: TGTGCCAGCAGCTTTTGGGGGGTGGGCTACGAGCAGTACTTC.

This rearrangement joins TRBV5-5 to TRBJ1-5, with TRBD1 identical over 8 bases. The CDR3 contains 15 residues. V was clipped by 0 bases and J by 4 bases; unmatched bases: 3. Germline V gene lookup returns CDR1 SGHKS and CDR2 YYEKEE (reference sequence). The DNA for the CDR3 is TGTGCCAGCAGCTTGGTTTGGACAGGGAATCAGCCCCAGCATTTT. This encodes CASSLVWTGNQPQHF.

The chain combines TRBV7-9 with TRBJ1-2; no definite D call. The V gene lost 5 bases and the J gene lost 4 bases, with 17 bases spanning the gap. The germline gives CDR1 SEHNR, CDR2 FQNEAQ (reference sequence). The CDR3 covers 15 residues. The CDR3 sequence is CASSRDKAGFYGYTF. Here the CDR3 DNA reads TGTGCCAGCAGCCGTGACAAGGCTGGATTCTATGGCTACACCTTC.

The chain is built from TRBV7-2 and TRBJ2-2; 9 nucleotides agree with TRBD2. The CDR3 covers 18 residues. CDR1 SGHTA and CDR2 FQGNSA come from the germline V gene. With V trimmed by 1 base and J by 4 bases, 10 bases remained unmatched. CDR3 sequence reads: CASSLERAGGPVTGELFF. The CDR3 bases are TGTGCCAGCAGCTTAGAGCGGGCGGGGGGGCCTGTCACCGGGGAGCTGTTTTTT.

The chain has TRBV27 and TRBJ2-3, with no clear D. Germline loops: CDR1 MNHEY, CDR2 SMNVEV (reference sequence). V was pared by 6 bases and J by 7 bases, with 14 bases between. CDR3 length: 13 amino acids. CDR3 loop: CASSHPFPNTQYF. Here the CDR3 DNA reads TGTGCCAGCAGCCACCCCTTTCCTAATACGCAGTATTTT.

The chain recombines TRBV9 with TRBJ1-3, with D tentatively TRBD1 (5 bases). CDR3 size: 16 residues. V lost 3 bases and J lost 0, with 13 bases in between. The germline CDR1 and CDR2 sequences are SGDLS and YYNGEE. The DNA of the CDR3 is TGTGCCAGCAGCGCAGCAGGACATTTCTCTGGAAACACCATATATTTT. As protein: CASSAAGHFSGNTIYF. The full variable domain, completed using reference TRBV9 and TRBJ1-3, is DSGVTQTPKHLITATGQRVTLRCSPRSGDLSVYWYQQSLDQGLQFLIQYYNGEERAKGNILERFSAQQFPDLHSELNLSSLELGDSALYFCASSAAGHFSGNTIYFGEGSWLTVV.

This clone was detected once. The chain has TRBV4-3 and TRBJ1-2; D might be TRBD1 (6 bases). The length of the CDR3 is 13 residues. The germline V gene has CDR1 LGHNA and CDR2 YSLEER. V was trimmed by 4 bases and J by 4 bases, leaving 10 bases between them. The CDR3 DNA reads as TGCGCCAGCAGCCCATTCAGGGGCTATGGCTACACCTTC. This gives the protein CASSPFRGYGYTF.

This clone was picked up one time. This sequence joins TRBV4-1 and TRBJ1-2; TRBD1 matches 7 bases. After removal of 0 bases from V and 5 bases from J, the junction contained 15 bases not matched to a gene. The germline gives CDR1 MGHRA, CDR2 YSYEKL. The CDR3 is 18 amino acids. The DNA of the CDR3 is TGCGCCAGCAGCCAAGAAAGCGGCAGGGGGTTGGTCTCGTATGGCTACACCTTC. Residues: CASSQESGRGLVSYGYTF.

This sequence joins TRBV7-2 and TRBJ1-5; D unresolved. There are 12 residues in the CDR3. The ends were cut back, 1 base at V and 7 bases at J, with 5 bases in the middle. Per germline, CDR1 SGHTA and CDR2 FQGNSA. In DNA form, the CDR3 reads TGTGCCAGCAGCTTAGTTAGCCAGCCCCAGCATTTT. Its protein is CASSLVSQPQHF.

The chain employs TRBV4-1 and TRBJ2-7; D is possibly TRBD1 (6 bases). The CDR3 runs to 13 residues. V was pared by 4 bases and J by 4 bases, with 11 bases between. Germline V gene data show CDR1 as MGHRA and CDR2 as YSYEKL. For the CDR3, the DNA is TGCGCCAGCAGCCCTGGGGGCGAATACGAGCAGTACTTC. This gives the protein CASSPGGEYEQYF.

This clone was seen once. The chain employs TRBV2 and TRBJ1-2; tentatively, D is TRBD1 (6 bases). Germline V CDR1 and CDR2: SNHLY, FYNNEI. This CDR3 spans 15 amino acids. Trimming took 0 bases from V and 4 from J, leaving 12 bases between them. CDR3 in amino acids: CASSEAGSGAYGYTF. The CDR3 nucleotides read TGTGCCAGCAGTGAAGCGGGGTCAGGGGCCTATGGCTACACCTTC.